Each of the 10 T cell receptor beta chains below was sequenced from the same sample in a study of blood T cell repertoires in COVID-19. Assay: immunoSEQ multiplex PCR; the TCRdb copy retains only in-frame clones and omits some. The sample holds roughly 200,000 clones, 70% to 85% seen once. The sequenced sample consisted of PBMCs or T cells enriched from blood (not recorded which). All receptors derive from a woman aged 55 to 70 with acute COVID-19.

This chain connects TRBV27 to TRBJ2-2; possibly TRBD1 for D (5 bases). The V end lost 5 bases, the J end lost 0 bases, and 10 bases lay between the germline ends. The CDR3 extends over 15 amino acids. CDR1 MNHEY and CDR2 SMNVEV come from the germline V gene (reference sequence). This chain's CDR3 is CASSTGQTNTGELFF. CDR3 bases: TGTGCCAGCAGTACCGGACAAACGAACACCGGGGAGCTGTTTTTT.

V gene TRBV3-1 (or the pseudogene TRBV3-2) combines with J gene TRBJ1-1, with D uncertain. Trimming shortened V by 6 bases and J by 6 bases, and 14 bases separated the two germline ends. Germline CDR1 and CDR2: LGHDT and YNNKEL (reference sequence). There are 13 residues in the CDR3. The CDR3 here is CASSNDRRAEAFF. CDR3 DNA: TGTGCCAGCAGTAACGACCGCCGGGCTGAAGCTTTCTTT.

V gene TRBV7-2 combines with J gene TRBJ2-7; D is unclear. Germline CDR1 SGHTA, CDR2 FQGNSA. This CDR3 contains 13 residues. The germline V and J ends were trimmed by 5 bases and 7 bases, with 15 bases remaining between them. The CDR3 sequence: CASSPSWAREQYF. The CDR3 coding sequence is TGTGCCAGCAGCCCTTCTTGGGCTCGGGAGCAGTACTTC.

V gene TRBV11-2 combines with J gene TRBJ2-2; no reliable D call. Looked up from germline, CDR1 is SGHAT and CDR2 is FQNNGV. There are 14 residues in the CDR3. The V end lost 3 bases, the J end lost 3 bases, and 8 bases lay between the germline ends. The CDR3 coding sequence is TGTGCCAGCAGCTTTGAGGTGGACACCGGGGAGCTGTTTTTT. Encoded protein: CASSFEVDTGELFF.

This rearrangement joins TRBV10-1 to TRBJ2-1; a weak D match, TRBD2 (5 bases). Germline V lookup: CDR1 WNHNN, CDR2 SYGVQD (reference sequence). The V end was cut by 5 bases, the J end by 7 bases, with 9 bases between. The CDR3 covers 12 residues. The CDR3 reads CASSKGGNEQFF. The DNA for the CDR3 is TGCGCCAGCAGTAAAGGCGGGAATGAGCAGTTCTTC.

There are a few counts of this clone. This chain joins TRBV11-3 and TRBJ2-1; unclear D gene. The CDR3 has 13 residues. Trimming stripped 1 base from V and 10 bases from J, with 11 bases between. CDR1 SGHNT and CDR2 YENEEA come from the germline V gene. For the CDR3, the DNA is TGTGCCAGCAGCTTAGGGCGTAGCATCGAGCAGTTCTTC. It codes for CASSLGRSIEQFF.

This rearrangement joins TRBV27 to TRBJ2-3; D perhaps matches TRBD2 (7 bases). CDR1 and CDR2 from the germline V gene are MNHEY and SMNVEV (reference sequence). V gave up 7 bases and J gave up 7 bases, with 21 bases separating them. The CDR3 sequence is 15 residues long. The CDR3 nucleotides are TGTGCCAGCACCTACCGGGACGGGGGGCGAAATACGCAGTATTTT. Translated: CASTYRDGGRNTQYF.

V and J are TRBV6-2 or TRBV6-3 and TRBJ2-7; 7 bases line up with TRBD1. The CDR3 spans 15 residues. The V and J ends lost 5 bases and 1 base, in that order; junction bases with no gene match: 8. CDR1 MNHEY and CDR2 SVGEGT come from the germline V gene. DNA of the CDR3: TGTGCCAGCAGTCGACAGGGTATAGGTTCCTACGAGCAGTACGTC. Protein product: CASSRQGIGSYEQYV.

The genes are TRBV10-2 and TRBJ2-7; 9 nucleotides align to TRBD1. V shed 2 bases, J shed 5 bases, and the junction held 7 bases outside the gene matches. The V gene's germline CDR1 is WSHSY and CDR2 SAAADI. The CDR3 totals 15 residues. The chain's CDR3 is CASSEAGQGSHEQYV. CDR3 DNA: TGCGCCAGCAGTGAGGCAGGACAGGGGTCCCACGAGCAGTACGTC.

The chain has TRBV14 and TRBJ2-7, with D possibly TRBD1 on 5 matching bases. In germline, CDR1 is SGHDN, CDR2 FVKESK. The CDR3 runs to 14 residues. Trimming shortened V by 1 base and J by 7 bases, and 14 bases separated the two germline ends. In DNA form, the CDR3 reads TGTGCCAGCAGCCAAGTTATGGGGCACAAGGAGCAGTACTTC. Residues: CASSQVMGHKEQYF.